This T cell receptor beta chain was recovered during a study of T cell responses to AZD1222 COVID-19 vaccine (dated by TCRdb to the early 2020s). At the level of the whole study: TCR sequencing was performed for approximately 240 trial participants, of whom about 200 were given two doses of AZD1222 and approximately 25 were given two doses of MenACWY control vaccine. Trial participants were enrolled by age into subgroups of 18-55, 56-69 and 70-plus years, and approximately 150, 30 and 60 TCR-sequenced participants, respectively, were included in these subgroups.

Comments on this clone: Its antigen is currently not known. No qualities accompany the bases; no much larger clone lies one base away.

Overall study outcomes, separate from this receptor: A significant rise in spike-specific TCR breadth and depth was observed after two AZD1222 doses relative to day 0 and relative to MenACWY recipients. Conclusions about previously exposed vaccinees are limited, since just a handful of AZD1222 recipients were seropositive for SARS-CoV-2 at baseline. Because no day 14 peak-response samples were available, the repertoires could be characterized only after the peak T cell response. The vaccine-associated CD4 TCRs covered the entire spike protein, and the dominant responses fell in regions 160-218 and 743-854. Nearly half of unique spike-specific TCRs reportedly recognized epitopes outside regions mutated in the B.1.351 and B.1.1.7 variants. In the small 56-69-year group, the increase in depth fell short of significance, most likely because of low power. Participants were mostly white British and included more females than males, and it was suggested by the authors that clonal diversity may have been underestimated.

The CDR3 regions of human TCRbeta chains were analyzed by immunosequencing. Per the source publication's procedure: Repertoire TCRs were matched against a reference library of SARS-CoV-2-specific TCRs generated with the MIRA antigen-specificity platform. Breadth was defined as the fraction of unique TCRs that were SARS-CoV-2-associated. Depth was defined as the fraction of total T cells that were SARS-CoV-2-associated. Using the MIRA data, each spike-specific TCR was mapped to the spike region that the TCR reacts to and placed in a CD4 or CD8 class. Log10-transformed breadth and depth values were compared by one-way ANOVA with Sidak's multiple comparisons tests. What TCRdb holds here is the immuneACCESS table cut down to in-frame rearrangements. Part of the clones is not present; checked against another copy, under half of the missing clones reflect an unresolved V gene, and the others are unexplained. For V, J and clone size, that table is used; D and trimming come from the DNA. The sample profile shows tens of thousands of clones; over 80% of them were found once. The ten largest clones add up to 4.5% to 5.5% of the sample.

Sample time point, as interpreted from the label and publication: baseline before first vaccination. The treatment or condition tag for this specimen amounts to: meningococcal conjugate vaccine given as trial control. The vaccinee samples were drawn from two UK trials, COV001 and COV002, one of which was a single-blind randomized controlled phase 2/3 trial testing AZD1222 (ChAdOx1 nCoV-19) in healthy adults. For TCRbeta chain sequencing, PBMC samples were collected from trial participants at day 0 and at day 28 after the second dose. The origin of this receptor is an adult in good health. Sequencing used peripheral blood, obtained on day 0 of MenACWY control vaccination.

This receptor carries the CDR3 CASSFMSDGYTF. The DNA is as follows: TGCGCCAGCAGCTTTATGAGTGACGGCTACACCTTC. This chain joins TRBV5-1 to TRBJ1-2; the D gene assignment is ambiguous. The germline V gene encodes CDR1 SGHRS and CDR2 YFSETQ. V is cut by 2 bases and J by 8 bases, and the space between the germline ends is 10 bases. From cysteine to phenylalanine, the CDR3 is 12 amino acids long. The entry retains the CDR3 DNA only, 36 bases that are in frame from base 1.